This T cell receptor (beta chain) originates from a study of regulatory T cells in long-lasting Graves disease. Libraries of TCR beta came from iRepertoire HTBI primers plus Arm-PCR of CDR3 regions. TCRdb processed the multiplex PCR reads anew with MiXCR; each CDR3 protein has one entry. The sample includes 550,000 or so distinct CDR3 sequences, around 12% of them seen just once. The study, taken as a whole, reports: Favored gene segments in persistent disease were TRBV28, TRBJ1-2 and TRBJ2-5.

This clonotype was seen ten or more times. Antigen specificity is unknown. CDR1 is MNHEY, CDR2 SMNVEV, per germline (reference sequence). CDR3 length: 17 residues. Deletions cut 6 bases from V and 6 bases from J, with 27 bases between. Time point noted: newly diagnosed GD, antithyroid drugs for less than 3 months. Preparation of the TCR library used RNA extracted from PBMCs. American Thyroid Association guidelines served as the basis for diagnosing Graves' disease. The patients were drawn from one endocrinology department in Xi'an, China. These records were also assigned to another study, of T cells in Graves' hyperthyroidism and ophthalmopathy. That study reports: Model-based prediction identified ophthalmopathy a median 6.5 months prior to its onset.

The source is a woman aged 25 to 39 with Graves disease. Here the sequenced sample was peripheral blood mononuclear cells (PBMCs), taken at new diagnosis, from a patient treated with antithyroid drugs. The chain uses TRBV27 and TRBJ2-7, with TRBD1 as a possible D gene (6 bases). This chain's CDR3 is CASSPTGPDSGKSEQYF. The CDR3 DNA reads TGTGCCAGCAGCCCCACAGGGCCCGACAGTGGAAAAAGCGAGCAGTACTTC.